This T cell receptor (beta chain) emerged from a study of shared clonotypes between healthy human individuals. Study-level background: Sampling drew on donors who were two women and three men aged 18 to 49. Findings and limits, study-wide: Non-shared clonotypes had lower generation probabilities than clonotypes shared by all four sorted-subset donors.

Losses at the gene ends were 1 base for V and 1 base for J; bases not matched to a gene: 5. This CDR3 comprises 16 residues. Germline assignment: CDR1 LNHDA and CDR2 SQIVND (reference sequence). Points on this clone: Its matching antigen is unknown.

Generated by immunoSEQ multiplex PCR, the TCRdb table keeps only in-frame clones and is missing some. This table has 2,500,000 or so clones, approximately 93% appearing once. The specimen sequenced was naive CD4+ T cells from PBMCs. The subset is: CD45RA+ positively selected. The V call is TRBV19, the J call TRBJ1-1, with TRBD1 matching over 8 bases. The TCR comes from a man aged 18-30 years in good health. Some clones in this sample may be carry-over from other donors' samples. CDR3 sequence reads: CASSIGWDRRNTEAFF. CDR3 DNA: TGTGCCAGTAGTATAGGGTGGGACAGGAGGAACACTGAAGCTTTCTTT.